Included here is one T cell receptor (beta chain) sequence, with context. Its antigen remains unidentified. No base qualities exist here, and no much larger clone lies one base off it. This record belongs to a study of T cell responses to AZD1222 COVID-19 vaccine (dated by TCRdb to about 2021). Describing the broader study: A total of 233 trial participants underwent TCR sequencing, of whom about 210 had received two doses of AZD1222 and around 26 had received two doses of the MenACWY control vaccine. Trial participants were enrolled by age into subgroups of 18-55, 56-69 and 70-plus years, and around 150, 28 and 57 TCR-sequenced participants, respectively, were included in these subgroups.

The CDR3 regions of human TCRbeta chains were analyzed by immunosequencing. The authors' pipeline ran thus. Repertoire TCRs were matched against a reference library of SARS-CoV-2-specific TCRs generated with the MIRA antigen-specificity platform. Breadth was defined as the fraction of unique TCRs that were SARS-CoV-2-associated. Depth was defined as the fraction of total T cells that were SARS-CoV-2-associated. Using the MIRA data, each spike-specific TCR was mapped to the spike region that the TCR reacts to and placed in a CD4 or CD8 class. Log10-transformed breadth and depth values were compared by one-way ANOVA with Sidak's multiple comparisons tests. The clones in this table, taken by TCRdb from immuneACCESS, are in-frame only. Not every clone is retained; where verified, under half of the shortfall comes from an unresolved V gene, and the cause of the rest is unknown. V and J calls and clone size follow that table, whereas D and trimming were derived from the DNA. This sample gives 95,000 or so clones in total; 91% of them show up just once. The ten largest clonotypes hold 7.5% to 9.5% of the sample.

Study-level results and caveats: The 56-69-year group was small, and its depth increase did not reach significance, likely because of low power. CD4 TCRs associated with the vaccine covered the entire spike protein, and the dominant responses were in regions 160-218 and 743-854. Because no day 14 peak-response samples were available, the repertoires could be characterized only after the peak T cell response. Participants were mostly white British, with more females than males. The authors suggested clonal diversity may have been underestimated. A significant rise in spike-specific TCR breadth and depth was observed after two AZD1222 doses relative to day 0 and relative to MenACWY recipients. Epitopes outside the regions mutated in the B.1.351 and B.1.1.7 variants were reportedly recognized by nearly half of the unique spike-specific TCRs. Conclusions about previously exposed vaccinees are limited because only six or seven AZD1222 recipients were SARS-CoV-2 seropositive at baseline.

V is clipped by 11 bases and J by 6 bases, and the sequence between their germline boundaries is 19 bases long. CDR1 and CDR2, looked up from the germline V gene (reference sequence), are LNHDA and SQIVND. Counted from cysteine to phenylalanine, this CDR3 has 13 amino acids. The read is trimmed to its CDR3 DNA, 39 bases read in frame from base 1. The label giving this sample's time point can be read as: about 28 days (+/-7) after the second vaccine dose. Because spike-specific TCR depth and breadth did not differ between the two schedules, AZD1222 recipients who got a second dose at roughly 4 weeks were pooled with those who got a second dose at roughly 12 weeks. Vaccinee samples were obtained from the UK trials COV001 and COV002, which included a single-blind randomized controlled phase 2/3 trial of AZD1222 (ChAdOx1 nCoV-19) in healthy adults. Trial participant PBMC samples were collected at day 0 and day 28 after the second dose for TCRbeta chain sequencing.

This receptor was identified in an adult who received the AZD1222 COVID-19 vaccine. The rearranged segments are TRBV19 and TRBJ2-5; TRBD1 is a weak D gene call, 5 bases matching. The specimen comprised peripheral blood, sampled 28 days after the second AZD1222 dose. The CDR3 reads as follows: CASTGEQGQTQYF. DNA sequence: TGTGCCTCTACAGGAGAGCAGGGCCAGACCCAGTACTTC.